These 14 T cell receptor beta chains share one sample of origin, sequenced in a study of T cells in Graves' hyperthyroidism and ophthalmopathy. RNA transcripts were the template for amplifying TCR beta CDR3 regions. With the HTBI primer set, the TCR CDR3 went through a first round of RT-PCR. In TCRdb, the multiplex PCR reads were re-called with MiXCR into one record per CDR3 protein. The sample consists of hundreds of thousands of distinct CDR3 sequences, less than 45% of them appearing once. Sequenced: peripheral blood or thyroid tissue (not recorded which). The receptors derive from an adult man with Graves' disease, either hyperthyroidism or ophthalmopathy (not recorded which).

J is TRBJ1-1 and V is TRBV9; unclear D gene. The germline V gene encodes CDR1 SGDLS and CDR2 YYNGEE. V was cut by 4 bases and J by 6 bases, with 19 bases left in between. CDR3 length: 15 residues. The chain's CDR3 is CASSQGTGRYAEAFF. The CDR3 DNA reads TGTGCCAGCAGCCAAGGAACTGGGCGGTACGCTGAAGCTTTCTTT.

This clonotype was seen just once. The chain links TRBV7-3 to TRBJ2-5, with TRBD2 matching over 14 bases. J was trimmed by 4 bases and V by 11 bases; bases with no gene match: 9. Germline CDR1 SGHTA, CDR2 FQGTGA. This CDR3 has 15 amino acids. The DNA for the CDR3 is TGTGCCTGGAGTGTGACTAGCGGGGGGGGAGAGACCCAGTACTTC. Translating gives CAWSVTSGGGETQYF. The full variable domain, completed using reference TRBV7-3 and TRBJ2-5, is GAGVSQTPSNKVTEKGKYVELRCDPISGHTALYWYRQSLGQGPEFLIYFQGTGAADDSGLPNDRFFAVRPEGSVSTLKIQRTERGDSAVYLCAWSVTSGGGETQYFGPGTRLLVL.

CDR3 sequence reads: CASSEMGTGWYGYTF. The CDR3 region has the DNA TGTGCCAGCAGTGAAATGGGGACAGGCTGGTATGGCTACACCTTC. The rearrangement links TRBV2 to TRBJ1-2; 8 bases match TRBD1. J lost 5 bases, V lost 2 bases, and 7 bases had no gene match. The CDR3 contains 15 residues. Germline assignment: CDR1 SNHLY and CDR2 FYNNEI.

The CDR3 is CASSTQRTGNTEAFF. As DNA, the CDR3 is TGTGCCAGCAGCACCCAACGGACAGGGAACACTGAAGCTTTCTTT. The rearrangement links TRBV7-9 to TRBJ1-1; 7 bases fit TRBD1. The CDR3 is 15 amino acids. CDR1 SEHNR and CDR2 FQNEAQ come from the germline V gene (reference sequence). V dropped 5 bases and J dropped 1; count of bases not matched to a gene: 7. Combining the CDR3 with reference TRBV7-9 and TRBJ1-1 gives the whole variable domain DTGVSQNPRHKITKRGQNVTFRCDPISEHNRLYWYRQTLGQGPEFLTYFQNEAQLEKSRLLSDRFSAERPKGSFSTLEIQRTEQGDSAMYLCASSTQRTGNTEAFFGQGTRLTVV.

The chain is built from TRBV9 and TRBJ1-2; possible D gene TRBD1, 6 bases. V was clipped by 2 bases and J by 0 bases, with 17 bases between them. This CDR3 spans 17 amino acids. Germline lookup yields CDR1 SGDLS and CDR2 YYNGEE. For the CDR3, the DNA is TGTGCCAGCAGCGTGGGGCCAGGGGACGTGGCTAACTATGGCTACACCTTC. Translating it yields CASSVGPGDVANYGYTF.

This clonotype has ten or more counts. This chain joins TRBV20-1 and TRBJ1-2; the D gene is possibly TRBD1 (6 bases). Per the germline V gene, CDR1 is DFQATT and CDR2 is SNEGSKA (reference sequence). The CDR3 extends over 10 amino acids. Trimming took 5 bases from V and 8 from J, leaving 9 bases between them. The CDR3 spells CSAYRAGYTF. Written as DNA, the CDR3 is TGCAGTGCTTACAGGGCCGGCTACACCTTC.

The genes are TRBV10-3 and TRBJ1-2; D gene ambiguous. CDR1 ENHRY and CDR2 SYGVKD come from the germline V gene. CDR3 length equals 14 residues. V was shortened by 11 bases and J by 1 base, with 17 bases between the two germline ends. The CDR3 loop is CASLSPNFNYGYTF. The CDR3, as DNA: TGTGCCTCGCTATCTCCTAACTTTAACTATGGCTACACCTTC.

V gene TRBV6-5 combines with J gene TRBJ2-5, with 13 bases aligning to TRBD2. The CDR3 is made up of 15 amino acids. Germline V lookup: CDR1 MNHEY, CDR2 SVGAGI. Trimming cost V 4 bases and J 13 bases; bases outside gene matches: 12. CDR3 in DNA: TGTGCCAGCAGTTTACCGGTCTTGACTAGCGGGGGGCCGTACTTC. Translation gives CASSLPVLTSGGPYF.

J is TRBJ2-7 and V is TRBV5-1, with 7 nucleotides matching TRBD2. The CDR3 covers 14 residues. The germline gives CDR1 SGHRS, CDR2 YFSETQ. V was clipped by 5 bases and J by 3 bases; unmatched bases: 8. The CDR3 DNA follows: TGCGCCAGCAGTTCTTGGGAGGGGAGCTACGAGCAGTACTTC. Amino acid sequence: CASSSWEGSYEQYF.

This clonotype was found a few times. V usage is TRBV7-6 and J usage is TRBJ2-7; 7 positions agree with TRBD2. V gave up 5 bases and J gave up 2 bases; unmatched junction bases: 12. This CDR3 has 16 amino acids. Per the germline V gene, CDR1 is SGHVS and CDR2 is FNYEAQ. The CDR3, as DNA: TGTGCCAGCAGCCCGCTCGGGAGGCTAGGGGCCTACGAGCAGTACTTC. Translation: CASSPLGRLGAYEQYF.

The chain carries TRBV12-3 or TRBV12-4 and TRBJ1-2; tentatively, D is TRBD1 (5 bases). This CDR3 region has 14 residues. The V end was cut by 5 bases, the J end by 8 bases, with 18 bases between. The CDR3 DNA reads TGTGCCAGCAGTCCCTCATTCGACAGAGTGGGCTACACCTTC. Protein: CASSPSFDRVGYTF.

The chain has TRBV29-1 and TRBJ2-5, with TRBD2 identical over 9 bases. Germline trimming cut 5 bases from V and 4 bases from J; bases unmatched to any gene: 11. Per the germline V gene, CDR1 is SQVTM and CDR2 is ANQGSEA. This CDR3 region has 15 residues. CDR3 region: CSVLGTSRTRETQYF. For the CDR3, the DNA is TGCAGCGTTCTCGGGACTAGCAGGACGAGAGAGACCCAGTACTTC. The complete variable domain, with remaining parts taken from reference TRBV29-1 and TRBJ2-5, reads SAVISQKPSRDICQRGTSLTIQCQVDSQVTMMFWYRQQPGQSLTLIATANQGSEATYESGFVIDKFPISRPNLTFSTLTVSNMSPEDSSIYLCSVLGTSRTRETQYFGPGTRLLVL.

This clonotype was seen only a few times. This chain joins TRBV29-1 and TRBJ2-7, with D perhaps TRBD1 (6 bases). In germline, CDR1 is SQVTM, CDR2 ANQGSEA. The CDR3 has 18 amino acids. Trimming removed 1 base from V and 0 bases from J, with 22 bases in between. The CDR3 bases are TGCAGCGTTGAAGGACGGGGACGTGACAGGATGAGCTCCTACGAGCAGTACTTC. Protein sequence: CSVEGRGRDRMSSYEQYF.

The gene calls are TRBV6-2 or TRBV6-3 and TRBJ1-4; D possibly corresponds to TRBD1 (6 bases). Germline lookup yields CDR1 MNHEY and CDR2 SVGEGT. This CDR3 region has 14 residues. The ends were cut back, 6 bases at V and 8 bases at J, with 16 bases in the middle. The CDR3 DNA sequence: TGTGCCAGCAGCAACCTAGGGACACGCGAAAAACTGTTTTTT. Amino acids: CASSNLGTREKLFF.